This entry describes one T cell receptor (beta chain). Its antigen is currently unknown. For TCR beta, libraries came from quantitative 5'-RACE with molecular barcodes. MiXCR, run by TCRdb on the 5' RACE reads, gives a single entry per CDR3 protein. The data contain 700,000 to 850,000 distinct CDR3 sequences, about an eighth of them seen just once; the ten biggest clones take up roughly 0.51%. This specimen belongs to a study of CD8 T cells in ankylosing spondylitis. Study results and limitations: Matched ankylosing spondylitis synovial fluid reportedly showed significant enrichment of disease-linked clones. Clones that were linked to disease were CD8+ and were relatively rare in peripheral blood. One TCR beta motif, made up of roughly 8 highly homologous variants, appeared characteristic of ankylosing spondylitis blood.

Germline loops: CDR1 GTSNPN, CDR2 SVGIG (reference sequence). The CDR3 totals 15 residues. Trimming shortened V by 4 bases and J by 0 bases, and 13 bases separated the two germline ends. This sequence originates from a male donor with ankylosing spondylitis. Sequences were obtained from blood, either unsorted or a sorted T cell fraction (not recorded which). The chain uses TRBV30 and TRBJ1-3; no clear D. CDR3 loop: CAWTPPGASGNTIYF. Written as DNA, the CDR3 is TGTGCCTGGACTCCTCCAGGTGCCTCTGGAAACACCATATATTTT.